This TCR beta chain was captured in a study of blood T cell repertoires in COVID-19. Whole-study context: Samples of COVID-19 (acute and convalescent) were obtained from the United States, Italy and Spain. The analysed material was cDNA or gDNA that came from T cells, B-cell-depleted T cells, or PBMCs.

Per the authors' pipeline: Cell counts per sample came from amplifying reference gene primers. Clones were read by immunoSEQ multiplex PCR, and TCRdb kept only the in-frame ones, dropping some. That table supplies the V and J calls and clone size; D and trimming were determined from the DNA. The sample has 200,000 to 250,000 clones, 82% seen once; the top ten hold more than 3%. This clone has a handful of counts. The CDR3 spans 14 residues. V trimming: 0 bases; J trimming: 3 bases; junction bases outside the gene matches: 2. The V gene's germline CDR1 is MNHEY and CDR2 SVGAGI. Self-reported history from a screening survey and questionnaire set each donor's cohort.

The sequence derives from a woman aged 55-69 years who had recovered from COVID-19. The sequenced sample consisted of PBMCs or T cells enriched from blood (not recorded which). This chain uses TRBV6-5 with TRBJ2-7, with TRBD1 matching 7 bases. This chain's CDR3 is CASSYSQGIYEQYF. The DNA for the CDR3 is TGTGCCAGCAGTTACTCACAGGGGATCTACGAGCAGTACTTC.